Following are 28 T cell receptor beta chains from one sample sequenced in a study of blood T cell repertoires in COVID-19. Data came from immunoSEQ multiplex PCR; TCRdb stores just in-frame clones and leaves some out. Of some 150,000 clones listed, around 89% are singletons. Sequencing input: PBMCs or T cells enriched from blood (not recorded which). The source of these receptors is a woman aged 18-35 years who had recovered from COVID-19.

The chain employs TRBV7-2 and TRBJ2-5, with TRBD2 matching 8 bases. The CDR3 totals 12 residues. Trimming cost V 7 bases and J 5 bases; bases outside gene matches: 3. In germline, CDR1 is SGHTA, CDR2 FQGNSA. The CDR3, as DNA: TGTGCCAGCATGAGCGGGAGTGAGACCCAGTACTTC. Its protein is CASMSGSETQYF.

This clone has only one observation. V is TRBV5-4 and J is TRBJ2-7; 7 bases agree with TRBD2. Germline CDR1 SGHNT, CDR2 YYREEE (reference sequence). V lost 0 bases, J lost 1 base, and 7 bases stayed unmatched. The CDR3 length is 16 residues. CDR3 protein: CASSLDGGSRSYEQYF. The CDR3 DNA follows: TGTGCCAGCAGCTTGGACGGCGGGAGCAGGTCCTACGAGCAGTACTTC.

This clone was picked up a small number of times. This chain uses TRBV12-3 or TRBV12-4 with TRBJ1-6, with a weak D call TRBD1 (6 bases). The CDR3 sequence is 13 residues long. Trimming cost V 6 bases and J 10 bases, with 13 bases left between them. CDR3 in amino acids: CASREQGGSPLHF. The CDR3 DNA reads TGTGCCAGCAGGGAACAGGGTGGATCACCCCTCCACTTT.

The CDR3 DNA follows: TGCAGCGCCCGGACGGGGTCACGCACTGAAGCTTTCTTT. Protein: CSARTGSRTEAFF. V is TRBV29-1 and J is TRBJ1-1; D ambiguous. Trimming took off 7 bases at V and 4 bases at J, with 16 bases between the two ends. Per germline, CDR1 SQVTM and CDR2 ANQGSEA. This CDR3 is built from 13 residues.

The V call is TRBV7-2, the J call TRBJ1-1; 7 nucleotides line up with TRBD1. Per germline, CDR1 SGHTA and CDR2 FQGNSA. The CDR3 is made up of 15 amino acids. Germline trimming cut 2 bases from V and 6 bases from J; bases unmatched to any gene: 9. CDR3 region: CASSLRRQGASEAFF. The CDR3 nucleotides are TGTGCCAGCAGCTTAAGGAGACAGGGCGCTTCTGAAGCTTTCTTT. Combining the CDR3 with reference TRBV7-2 and TRBJ1-1 gives the whole variable domain GAGVSQSPSNKVTEKGKDVELRCDPISGHTALYWYRQSLGQGLEFLIYFQGNSAPDKSGLPSDRFSAERTGGSVSTLTIQRTQQEDSAVYLCASSLRRQGASEAFFGQGTRLTVV.

This chain uses TRBV28 with TRBJ1-1; TRBD1 is a possible D gene (6 bases). Trimming removed 2 bases from V and 6 bases from J, with 16 bases in between. The CDR3 extends over 15 amino acids. Germline assignment: CDR1 MDHEN and CDR2 SYDVKM. Here the CDR3 reads CASSLDATGLAEAFF. The CDR3 coding sequence is TGTGCCAGCAGTTTAGATGCCACAGGGTTGGCTGAAGCTTTCTTT.

The CDR3 DNA reads as TGTGCCAGCAGCCAATACAGGGGACGTGAAGCTTTCTTT. This sequence encodes CASSQYRGREAFF. This chain joins TRBV4-2 and TRBJ1-1, with 7 bases fitting TRBD1. The length of the CDR3 is 13 residues. V dropped 2 bases and J dropped 7; count of bases not matched to a gene: 4. Germline CDR1 and CDR2: LGHNA and YNFKEQ.

This chain joins TRBV5-8 and TRBJ1-1; D uncertain. The germline V gene has CDR1 SGHTS and CDR2 YDEGEE. This CDR3 is built from 13 residues. V lost 6 bases and J 5 bases, leaving 14 bases between the germline ends. CDR3 DNA: TGTGCCAGCATCCTACTTAGATCGACTGAAGCTTTCTTT. This encodes CASILLRSTEAFF.

This clone was detected once. This rearrangement joins TRBV10-3 to TRBJ2-5, with a weak D call TRBD2 (6 bases). Germline-derived CDR1 and CDR2 are ENHRY and SYGVKD. The CDR3 is 11 residues long. V was pared by 10 bases and J by 4 bases, with 10 bases between. For the CDR3, the DNA is TGTGCCACCGCTAGCGCAGAGACCCAGTACTTC. Encoded protein: CATASAETQYF.

The CDR3 reads CATSRRRGGSYNEQFF. The CDR3 nucleotides are TGTGCCACCAGCAGAAGAAGGGGCGGGAGCTACAATGAGCAGTTCTTC. The chain links TRBV15 to TRBJ2-1; 7 nucleotides agree with TRBD2. The CDR3 is 16 residues long. V gave up 2 bases and J gave up 3 bases; unmatched junction bases: 7. Germline lookup yields CDR1 LNHNV and CDR2 YYDKDF (reference sequence).

The V call is TRBV6-5, the J call TRBJ2-7; 7 bases match TRBD1. Trimming cost V 4 bases and J 3 bases; bases outside gene matches: 6. CDR1 and CDR2 (germline): MNHEY, SVGAGI. The CDR3 has 14 amino acids. The CDR3 loop is CASSFETGYYEQYF. CDR3 nucleotides: TGTGCCAGCAGTTTCGAGACAGGGTACTACGAGCAGTACTTC.

V usage is TRBV29-1 and J usage is TRBJ2-5; 7 bases line up with TRBD1. The CDR3 is made up of 12 amino acids. J was trimmed by 3 bases and V by 4 bases; bases with no gene match: 2. Germline-derived CDR1 and CDR2 are SQVTM and ANQGSEA. This chain's CDR3 is CSVGTGKETQYF. CDR3 nucleotides: TGCAGCGTTGGGACAGGTAAAGAGACCCAGTACTTC.

V and J are TRBV27 and TRBJ2-7; no reliable D call. The CDR3 covers 13 residues. Deletions cut 3 bases from V and 3 bases from J, with 9 bases between. The V gene's germline CDR1 is MNHEY and CDR2 SMNVEV (reference sequence). CDR3 residues: CASSLADNYEQYF. CDR3 coding DNA: TGTGCCAGCAGTTTGGCGGATAACTACGAGCAGTACTTC.

The V call is TRBV28, the J call TRBJ1-1; no clear D. Deletions cut 2 bases from V and 1 base from J, with 11 bases between. This CDR3 has 15 residues. The germline V gene encodes CDR1 MDHEN and CDR2 SYDVKM. The CDR3 spells CASSLGGRENTEAFF. CDR3 nucleotides: TGTGCCAGCAGTTTAGGCGGACGGGAGAACACTGAAGCTTTCTTT.

The J gene is TRBJ1-5, the V gene TRBV4-1, with D uncertain. This CDR3 is 15 amino acids long. Germline V lookup: CDR1 MGHRA, CDR2 YSYEKL. Trimming pared 3 bases from V and 0 bases from J, leaving 9 bases between. The CDR3 DNA follows: TGCGCCAGCAGCCACGGAGGTTATAGCAATCAGCCCCAGCATTTT. Encoded protein: CASSHGGYSNQPQHF.

The chain combines TRBV19 with TRBJ2-3; TRBD2 matches 9 bases. The CDR3 covers 14 residues. The J segment lost 5 bases and the V segment lost 3 bases, leaving 3 bases of the junction unmatched. Germline V lookup: CDR1 LNHDA, CDR2 SQIVND (reference sequence). CDR3 in amino acids: CASSMGLAIDTQYF. The CDR3 nucleotides are TGTGCCAGTAGTATGGGACTAGCAATAGATACGCAGTATTTT. The full variable domain, completed using reference TRBV19 and TRBJ2-3, is DGGITQSPKYLFRKEGQNVTLSCEQNLNHDAMYWYRQDPGQGLRLIYYSQIVNDFQKGDIAEGYSVSREKKESFPLTVTSAQKNPTAFYLCASSMGLAIDTQYFGPGTRLTVL.

The chain recombines TRBV28 with TRBJ2-3; TRBD2 might be the D (6 bases). Germline lookup yields CDR1 MDHEN and CDR2 SYDVKM. Between the trimmed V and J ends, which lost 7 bases and 6 bases, there was a span of 14 bases. The CDR3 is made up of 13 amino acids. As DNA, the CDR3 is TGTGCCAGCACCTACGGGGGTGGGGATACGCAGTATTTT. Its protein is CASTYGGGDTQYF.

This clone showed up just once. This sequence joins TRBV11-2 and TRBJ2-5; TRBD2 aligns across 7 bases. Germline assignment: CDR1 SGHAT and CDR2 FQNNGV. V lost 2 bases to trimming and J lost 5 bases; unmatched junction nucleotides: 5. The CDR3 covers 14 residues. CDR3 nucleotide sequence: TGTGCCAGCAGCTTATCGGGGGGAAGGGAGACCCAGTACTTC. It is translated as CASSLSGGRETQYF.

This clone was seen just once. The chain has TRBV7-3 and TRBJ2-7; 9 bases agree with TRBD1. This CDR3 has 15 amino acids. J was trimmed by 5 bases and V by 6 bases; bases with no gene match: 11. Germline CDR1 SGHTA, CDR2 FQGTGA. This chain's CDR3 is CASSRGQGRLDEQYF. CDR3 bases: TGTGCCAGCAGTCGCGGACAGGGGAGGTTGGACGAGCAGTACTTC.

The chain combines TRBV7-9 with TRBJ2-7; no definite D call. Germline-derived CDR1 and CDR2 are SEHNR and FQNEAQ (reference sequence). The CDR3 is 13 amino acids. Trimming left V 5 bases short and J 4 bases short, with 12 bases between. The CDR3 protein is CASSNAALYEQYF. In nucleotides, the CDR3 is TGTGCCAGCAGCAACGCGGCCCTTTACGAGCAGTACTTC.

The chain links TRBV3-1 (or the pseudogene TRBV3-2) to TRBJ1-1, with 8 bases aligning to TRBD1. Germline V gene data show CDR1 as LGHDT and CDR2 as YNNKEL (reference sequence). The length of the CDR3 is 14 residues. The V segment lost 0 bases and the J segment 4 bases; nucleotides outside the gene matches: 1. CDR3 protein: CASSQETGGTEAFF. CDR3 in DNA: TGTGCCAGCAGCCAAGAAACAGGGGGCACTGAAGCTTTCTTT.

The chain carries TRBV5-1 and TRBJ2-1; tentatively, D is TRBD2 (5 bases). From germline, CDR1 is SGHRS and CDR2 YFSETQ. Trimming cost V 1 base and J 8 bases, with 13 bases left between them. The CDR3 is 14 amino acids. The CDR3 coding sequence is TGCGCCAGCAGCTTGCCCCTAGCTAGGGATGAGCAGTTCTTC. Its protein is CASSLPLARDEQFF. Supplemented by reference TRBV5-1 and TRBJ2-1, the full variable domain reads KAGVTQTPRYLIKTRGQQVTLSCSPISGHRSVSWYQQTPGQGLQFLFEYFSETQRNKGNFPGRFSGRQFSNSRSEMNVSTLELGDSALYLCASSLPLARDEQFFGPGTRLTVL.

This chain links TRBV5-5 with TRBJ1-4; D gene ambiguous. Germline values: CDR1 SGHKS, CDR2 YYEKEE (reference sequence). This CDR3 has 14 amino acids. The V and J ends lost 1 base and 1 base respectively, with 5 bases between them. The CDR3 nucleotides are TGTGCCAGCAGCTTGTTCTTAACTAATGAAAAACTGTTTTTT. This gives the protein CASSLFLTNEKLFF. The complete variable domain, with remaining parts taken from reference TRBV5-5 and TRBJ1-4, reads DAGVTQSPTHLIKTRGQQVTLRCSPISGHKSVSWYQQVLGQGPQFIFQYYEKEERGRGNFPDRFSARQFPNYSSELNVNALLLGDSALYLCASSLFLTNEKLFFGSGTQLSVL.

The rearrangement links TRBV7-8 to TRBJ2-3; tentative D call: TRBD2 (6 bases). Trimming stripped 1 base from V and 5 bases from J, with 13 bases between. Germline CDR1 and CDR2: SGHVS and FQNEAQ. CDR3 length: 15 amino acids. This CDR3 reads CASSLVSGSGDTQYF. The CDR3 bases are TGTGCCAGCAGCTTAGTATCCGGGAGTGGAGATACGCAGTATTTT.

The table lists this clone with a count of one. The chain links TRBV7-2 to TRBJ1-6; 10 bases agree with TRBD1. The CDR3 consists of 17 residues. The germline CDR1 and CDR2 sequences are SGHTA and FQGNSA. Germline trimming cut 3 bases from V and 4 bases from J; bases unmatched to any gene: 6. CDR3 coding DNA: TGTGCCAGCAGCTTCGACGGGACAGGGGAATATAATTCACCCCTCCACTTT. Translating gives CASSFDGTGEYNSPLHF.

The J gene is TRBJ1-4, the V gene TRBV4-1; D is undetermined. The CDR3 loop spans 14 amino acids. Germline V CDR1 and CDR2: MGHRA, YSYEKL. V lost 4 bases to trimming and J lost 5 bases, with 11 bases between them. CDR3 protein: CASSPASTNEKLFF. CDR3 nucleotide sequence: TGCGCCAGCAGCCCCGCCAGTACGAATGAAAAACTGTTTTTT.

The CDR3 coding sequence is TGTGCCAGCAGTTTAGGAAGGACTAGCTACGAGCAGTACTTC. Its translation: CASSLGRTSYEQYF. The J gene is TRBJ2-7, the V gene TRBV27, with 7 positions matching TRBD2. The ends lost 2 bases at V and 3 bases at J; junction bases unmatched: 4. The length of the CDR3 is 14 residues. The germline V gene encodes CDR1 MNHEY and CDR2 SMNVEV (reference sequence).

The chain joins TRBV15 to TRBJ1-4, with a tentative D call TRBD1 (5 bases). The CDR3 runs to 15 residues. Germline V gives CDR1 LNHNV, CDR2 YYDKDF (reference sequence). V dropped 3 bases and J dropped 3 bases, with 11 bases sitting between them. CDR3 amino acids: CATSRTTRANEKLFF. CDR3 DNA sequence: TGTGCCACCAGCAGGACCACCAGGGCTAATGAAAAACTGTTTTTT.